A single sample is the source of the 27 T cell receptor beta chains below, sequenced in a study of blood T cell repertoires in COVID-19. Sequencing was performed with immunoSEQ multiplex PCR; in TCRdb, only in-frame clones are kept and a portion is missing. The repertoire consists of around 280,000 clones, with about 85% occurring once and the leading ten covering about 4%. Sequencing input: peripheral blood. Receptor source: a woman between 50 and 59 years old with active or convalescent COVID-19.

This clone was counted only a few times. The chain carries TRBV19 and TRBJ1-5; the D is unclear. Trimming left V 1 base short and J 5 bases short, with 12 bases between. The CDR3 loop spans 15 amino acids. Germline lookup yields CDR1 LNHDA and CDR2 SQIVND (reference sequence). The DNA for the CDR3 is TGTGCCAGTAGTATAGTTCTCGGGTTACATCAGCCCCAGCATTTT. This codes for CASSIVLGLHQPQHF.

V gene TRBV11-2 combines with J gene TRBJ1-2; 8 bases map to TRBD1. The ends lost 5 bases at V and 4 bases at J; junction bases unmatched: 3. Germline V gene lookup returns CDR1 SGHAT and CDR2 FQNNGV. The CDR3 extends over 13 amino acids. CDR3 DNA: TGTGCCAGCAGCCGTGGACAGGGCTATGGCTACACCTTC. It codes for CASSRGQGYGYTF.

This chain uses TRBV19 with TRBJ2-2, with TRBD2 as a possible D gene (5 bases). Trimming pared 5 bases from V and 5 bases from J, leaving 12 bases between. The CDR3 spans 14 residues. CDR1 is LNHDA, CDR2 SQIVND, per germline (reference sequence). This CDR3 is CASSSPTGTGELFF. The CDR3 bases are TGTGCCAGTAGTTCCCCTACGGGGACCGGGGAGCTGTTTTTT.

The chain uses TRBV11-2 and TRBJ2-3; possible D gene TRBD2, 6 bases. The CDR3 loop spans 17 amino acids. V was shortened by 3 bases and J by 6 bases, with 22 bases between the two germline ends. Germline V lookup: CDR1 SGHAT, CDR2 FQNNGV. CDR3 sequence (DNA): TGTGCCAGCAGCTTTGGCCACGGGGGATCACAGTATGATACGCAGTATTTT. Translation gives CASSFGHGGSQYDTQYF.

The chain carries TRBV11-2 and TRBJ1-1; 7 nucleotides line up with TRBD1. The CDR3 is 12 amino acids. Losses at the gene ends were 5 bases for V and 11 bases for J; bases not matched to a gene: 8. Germline lookup yields CDR1 SGHAT and CDR2 FQNNGV. CDR3 nucleotides: TGTGCCAGCAGCCTCGACAGGGCGGACGCTTTCTTT. Its translation is CASSLDRADAFF.

The rearrangement links TRBV6-5 to TRBJ1-1, with 10 bases lining up with TRBD1. The ends lost 6 bases at V and 5 bases at J; junction bases unmatched: 6. Germline assignment: CDR1 MNHEY and CDR2 SVGAGI. This CDR3 region has 14 residues. The CDR3 DNA is TGTGCCAGCAGAGAGACAGGGGGCCGGACTGAAGCTTTCTTT. Amino acid sequence: CASRETGGRTEAFF.

The chain employs TRBV3-1 (or the pseudogene TRBV3-2) and TRBJ2-3, with a tentative D call TRBD2 (6 bases). The CDR3 spans 15 residues. V was shortened by 0 bases and J by 9 bases, with 16 bases between the two germline ends. Germline CDR1 and CDR2: LGHDT and YNNKEL (reference sequence). The CDR3 here is CASSQDSLAGRTQYF. CDR3 bases: TGTGCCAGCAGCCAAGATAGCCTCGCGGGGAGGACGCAGTATTTT.

Concerning this clone: In this CDR3 the conserved last residue, phenylalanine or tryptophan, is missing, so a read error is likely. No DNA is shown, since the ends of the CDR3 on it are uncertain; the CDR3 is the one TCRdb lists. The J gene is TRBJ2-7, the V gene TRBV27; TRBD1, the table's D call, lacks a check against the DNA. The length of the CDR3 is 13 amino acids, counting both ends. Looked up from germline, CDR1 is MNHEY and CDR2 is SMNVEV (reference sequence). The CDR3 spells CASSLQGTPEPPL.

This clone was counted a single time. This chain joins TRBV3-1 (or the pseudogene TRBV3-2) and TRBJ1-1; weak D call: TRBD1 (6 bases). This CDR3 is built from 14 residues. With 1 base removed from V and 3 bases from J, the gap between germline ends came to 9 bases. Germline V lookup: CDR1 LGHDT, CDR2 YNNKEL (reference sequence). CDR3 region: CASSQVGGDTEAFF. The CDR3 DNA reads TGTGCCAGCAGCCAAGTAGGGGGGGACACTGAAGCTTTCTTT.

The rearrangement uses TRBV6-1 and TRBJ2-7, with a tentative D call TRBD2 (5 bases). Germline CDR1 is MNHNS and CDR2 is SASEGT. This CDR3 region has 16 residues. Trimming took off 1 base at V and 0 bases at J, with 13 bases between the two ends. The CDR3 loop reads CASSEERAVSSYEQYF. The CDR3 DNA reads TGTGCCAGCAGTGAAGAGAGGGCTGTAAGCTCCTACGAGCAGTACTTC.

The V call is TRBV6-5, the J call TRBJ2-7; the match to TRBD2 covers 8 bases. Looked up from germline, CDR1 is MNHEY and CDR2 is SVGAGI. This CDR3 has 15 residues. V was pared by 7 bases and J by 2 bases, with 10 bases of the junction left unmatched. Here the CDR3 reads CASKASGSPPYEQYF. DNA for the CDR3: TGTGCCAGCAAGGCCAGCGGGAGCCCCCCCTACGAGCAGTACTTC.

V is TRBV5-1 and J is TRBJ2-5; 11 positions agree with TRBD2. This CDR3 contains 14 residues. The V gene's germline CDR1 is SGHRS and CDR2 YFSETQ. V was clipped by 6 bases and J by 1 base; unmatched bases: 2. CDR3 nucleotide sequence: TGCGCCAGCACGGGGACTAGCGGCCAAGAGACCCAGTACTTC. This translates into CASTGTSGQETQYF. The full variable domain, rest sourced from reference TRBV5-1 and TRBJ2-5, is KAGVTQTPRYLIKTRGQQVTLSCSPISGHRSVSWYQQTPGQGLQFLFEYFSETQRNKGNFPGRFSGRQFSNSRSEMNVSTLELGDSALYLCASTGTSGQETQYFGPGTRLLVL.

A single count supports this clone. The chain carries TRBV24-1 and TRBJ2-1, with a tentative D call TRBD2 (6 bases). Trimming took 3 bases from V and 7 from J, leaving 15 bases between them. The CDR3 covers 15 residues. The V gene's germline CDR1 is KGHDR and CDR2 SFDVKD. The CDR3 region is CATSDGLASLNEQFF. DNA for the CDR3: TGTGCCACCAGTGATGGGCTAGCGAGTCTGAATGAGCAGTTCTTC.

This sequence joins TRBV5-4 and TRBJ1-1; TRBD1 agrees at 9 bases. J was trimmed by 4 bases and V by 5 bases; bases with no gene match: 12. The CDR3 totals 16 residues. CDR1 is SGHNT, CDR2 YYREEE, per germline (reference sequence). The CDR3 loop reads CASRPGQGRSGTEAFF. DNA of the CDR3: TGTGCCAGCAGGCCGGGACAGGGTCGTTCTGGCACTGAAGCTTTCTTT.

The chain is built from TRBV19 and TRBJ2-1; no definite D call. The V end was cut by 7 bases, the J end by 5 bases, with 12 bases between. Germline CDR1 LNHDA, CDR2 SQIVND (reference sequence). The CDR3 covers 13 residues. The CDR3 is CASKIYGDNEQFF. CDR3 in DNA: TGTGCCAGTAAGATCTACGGAGACAATGAGCAGTTCTTC.

The chain couples TRBV7-6 to TRBJ2-3, with a tentative D call TRBD2 (6 bases). Germline V lookup: CDR1 SGHVS, CDR2 FNYEAQ. CDR3 length: 15 residues. V was shortened by 0 bases and J by 0 bases, with 7 bases between the two germline ends. The CDR3 loop is CASSLAAGSTDTQYF. In DNA, the CDR3 is TGTGCCAGCAGCTTAGCAGCGGGTAGCACAGATACGCAGTATTTT.

CDR3 residues: CASSRTSGRANEQFF. In nucleotides, the CDR3 is TGTGCCAGCAGCCGGACTAGCGGGAGGGCCAATGAGCAGTTCTTC. The rearrangement links TRBV7-9 to TRBJ2-1; 15 nucleotides line up with TRBD2. The CDR3 loop spans 15 amino acids. From germline, CDR1 is SEHNR and CDR2 FQNEAQ (reference sequence). Unmatched junction bases numbered 2, after V lost 5 bases and J lost 6 bases. The full variable domain, rest sourced from reference TRBV7-9 and TRBJ2-1, is DTGVSQNPRHKITKRGQNVTFRCDPISEHNRLYWYRQTLGQGPEFLTYFQNEAQLEKSRLLSDRFSAERPKGSFSTLEIQRTEQGDSAMYLCASSRTSGRANEQFFGPGTRLTVL.

With respect to this clone: The same CDR3 is also encoded by other DNA sequences in this sample. V usage is TRBV5-1 and J usage is TRBJ2-1, with 10 bases aligning to TRBD2. Unmatched junction bases numbered 2, after V lost 0 bases and J lost 5 bases. The germline V gene has CDR1 SGHRS and CDR2 YFSETQ. This CDR3 spans 15 amino acids. CDR3 residues: CASSLGLAGDNEQFF. The CDR3 DNA reads as TGCGCCAGCAGCTTGGGGCTAGCGGGAGACAATGAGCAGTTCTTC.

The chain employs TRBV7-9 and TRBJ2-7; 8 positions match TRBD2. Per the germline V gene, CDR1 is SEHNR and CDR2 is FQNEAQ (reference sequence). Trimming took 4 bases from V and 7 from J; bases not matched to a gene: 18. This CDR3 has 17 amino acids. This CDR3 reads CASSSKITSGAMGEQYF. The CDR3 DNA sequence: TGTGCCAGCAGCTCAAAAATCACTAGCGGTGCCATGGGGGAGCAGTACTTC.

J is TRBJ1-4 and V is TRBV18, with TRBD1 matching 7 bases. The germline CDR1 and CDR2 sequences are KGHSH and LQKENI. This CDR3 has 15 residues. V gave up 2 bases and J gave up 3 bases; unmatched junction bases: 3. The CDR3 region is CASSPSGTANEKLFF. CDR3 sequence (DNA): TGTGCCAGCTCACCATCCGGGACAGCTAATGAAAAACTGTTTTTT. The entire variable domain, with the rest obtained from reference TRBV18 and TRBJ1-4, is as follows: NAGVMQNPRHLVRRRGQEARLRCSPMKGHSHVYWYRQLPEEGLKFMVYLQKENIIDESGMPKERFSAEFPKEGPSILRIQQVVRGDSAAYFCASSPSGTANEKLFFGSGTQLSVL.

The chain couples TRBV4-2 to TRBJ2-1; 7 bases are shared with TRBD2. The CDR3 contains 16 residues. Losses at the gene ends were 0 bases for V and 2 bases for J; bases not matched to a gene: 4. CDR1 is LGHNA and CDR2 is YNFKEQ in the germline V gene. CDR3 region: CASSQERTRTYNEQFF. DNA for the CDR3: TGTGCCAGCAGCCAAGAGAGGACTAGAACCTACAATGAGCAGTTCTTC.

This rearrangement joins TRBV5-1 to TRBJ1-1, with D possibly being TRBD1 (5 bases). The CDR3 sequence is 16 residues long. The ends were cut back, 0 bases at V and 1 base at J, with 13 bases in the middle. The V gene's germline CDR1 is SGHRS and CDR2 YFSETQ. The CDR3 DNA is TGCGCCAGCAGCTTGGAATTCAGGGTGACGAACACTGAAGCTTTCTTT. Encoded protein: CASSLEFRVTNTEAFF.

V and J are TRBV30 and TRBJ1-2; 7 bases are shared with TRBD1. This CDR3 has 18 amino acids. Germline V gene data show CDR1 as GTSNPN and CDR2 as SVGIG (reference sequence). Trimming at V came to 0 bases and at J to 4 bases, leaving 17 bases not matched to a gene. The CDR3 spells CAWSVARGTASLRYGYTF. DNA of the CDR3: TGTGCCTGGAGTGTGGCTCGAGGGACAGCATCCCTCCGCTATGGCTACACCTTC.

The table lists this clone with a count of one. This chain joins TRBV25-1 and TRBJ1-4; the D gene is possibly TRBD1 (5 bases). Per germline, CDR1 MGHDK and CDR2 SYGVNS. The CDR3 consists of 14 residues. Trimming took 6 bases from V and 0 from J, leaving 8 bases between them. CDR3 DNA sequence: TGTGCCAGCAGGCGGGGCGCAACTAATGAAAAACTGTTTTTT. Encoded protein: CASRRGATNEKLFF.

V is TRBV11-1 and J is TRBJ2-2; 7 bases match TRBD2. Germline lookup yields CDR1 SGHAT and CDR2 FQDESV (reference sequence). The V and J ends lost 1 base and 4 bases, in that order; junction bases with no gene match: 3. The CDR3 consists of 15 residues. In DNA form, the CDR3 reads TGTGCCAGCAGCTTAGGGGGAGGGTTCACCGGGGAGCTGTTTTTT. Encoded protein: CASSLGGGFTGELFF.

This chain joins TRBV7-9 and TRBJ1-1; D is unresolved. V was trimmed by 5 bases and J by 0 bases, leaving 16 bases between them. CDR3 length equals 16 residues. Germline V gene data show CDR1 as SEHNR and CDR2 as FQNEAQ (reference sequence). This chain's CDR3 is CASSGPRREMNTEAFF. Written as DNA, the CDR3 is TGTGCCAGCAGCGGGCCCCGCAGAGAAATGAACACTGAAGCTTTCTTT.

This clone turned up a few times. CDR3 region: CASSAGLAEYNEQFF. The CDR3 DNA reads TGTGCCAGCAGCGCCGGACTAGCGGAGTACAATGAGCAGTTCTTC. The chain combines TRBV9 with TRBJ2-1, with 10 positions matching TRBD2. V lost 3 bases and J lost 4; bases outside the gene matches: 4. The V gene's germline CDR1 is SGDLS and CDR2 YYNGEE. The CDR3 totals 15 residues.